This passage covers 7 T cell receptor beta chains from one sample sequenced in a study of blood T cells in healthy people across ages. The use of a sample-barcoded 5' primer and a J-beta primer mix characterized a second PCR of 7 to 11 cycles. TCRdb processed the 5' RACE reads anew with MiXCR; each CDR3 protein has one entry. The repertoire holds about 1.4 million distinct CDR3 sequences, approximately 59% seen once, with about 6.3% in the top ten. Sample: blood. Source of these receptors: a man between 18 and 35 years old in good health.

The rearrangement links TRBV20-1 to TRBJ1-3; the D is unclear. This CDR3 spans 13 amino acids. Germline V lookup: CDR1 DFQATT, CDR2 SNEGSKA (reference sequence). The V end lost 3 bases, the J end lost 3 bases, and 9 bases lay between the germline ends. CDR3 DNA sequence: TGCAGTGCTAGGTCCCCCCTTGGAAACACCATATATTTT. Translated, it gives CSARSPLGNTIYF.

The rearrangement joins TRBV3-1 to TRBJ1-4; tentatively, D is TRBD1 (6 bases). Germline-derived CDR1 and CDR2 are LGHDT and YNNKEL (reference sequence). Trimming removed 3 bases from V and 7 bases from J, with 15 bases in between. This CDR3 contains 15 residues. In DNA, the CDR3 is TGTGCCAGCAGCCACCCGGCGGGGGCGGGTGAAAAACTGTTTTTT. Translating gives CASSHPAGAGEKLFF.

In DNA form, the CDR3 reads TGCGCCAGCAGCCAAGGGTCGCGGGTGAGCTACAATGAGCAGTTCTTC. Amino acids: CASSQGSRVSYNEQFF. The rearrangement links TRBV4-1 to TRBJ2-1; perhaps TRBD2 as D (5 bases). This CDR3 is 16 amino acids long. The V end lost 1 base, the J end lost 3 bases, and 13 bases lay between the germline ends. CDR1 and CDR2 (germline): MGHRA, YSYEKL.

The CDR3 spells CASSTANTEAFF. CDR3 coding DNA: TGTGCCAGCTCAACGGCGAACACTGAAGCTTTCTTT. V gene TRBV18 combines with J gene TRBJ1-1; no clear D gene. Germline loops: CDR1 KGHSH, CDR2 LQKENI. V was trimmed by 5 bases and J by 1 base, leaving 5 bases between them. This CDR3 has 12 residues.

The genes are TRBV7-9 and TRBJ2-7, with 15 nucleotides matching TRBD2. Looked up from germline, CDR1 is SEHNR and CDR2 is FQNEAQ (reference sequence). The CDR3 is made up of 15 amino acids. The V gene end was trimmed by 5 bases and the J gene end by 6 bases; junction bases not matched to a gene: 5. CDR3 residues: CASSTRTSGRAEQYF. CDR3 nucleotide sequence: TGTGCCAGCAGCACCCGGACTAGCGGGAGGGCCGAGCAGTACTTC.

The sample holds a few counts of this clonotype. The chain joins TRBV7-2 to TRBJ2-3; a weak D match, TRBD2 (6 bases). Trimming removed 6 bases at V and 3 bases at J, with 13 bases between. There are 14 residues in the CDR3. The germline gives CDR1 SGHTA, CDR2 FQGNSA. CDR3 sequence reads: CASSLGRETDTQYF. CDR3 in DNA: TGTGCCAGCAGTTTGGGTCGGGAGACAGATACGCAGTATTTT.

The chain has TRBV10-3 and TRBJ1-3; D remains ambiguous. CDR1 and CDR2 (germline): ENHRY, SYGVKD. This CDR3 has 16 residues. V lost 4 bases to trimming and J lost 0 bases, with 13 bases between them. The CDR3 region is CAISASVLSSGNTIYF. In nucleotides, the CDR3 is TGTGCCATCAGTGCTTCCGTTCTTTCCTCTGGAAACACCATATATTTT.